These 8 T cell receptor beta chains originate from one sample sequenced in a study of blood T cell repertoires in COVID-19. The method was immunoSEQ multiplex PCR; TCRdb's version includes in-frame clones alone and lacks a portion of them. The top ten hold roughly an eighth of the sample, which has 55,000 to 65,000 clones, 89% seen once. Sequencing was done on a sample of peripheral blood. These receptor sequences come from a woman aged 60-75 years with active COVID-19.

The chain is built from TRBV6-2 or TRBV6-3 and TRBJ2-5; no clear D. This CDR3 has 13 residues. Trimming removed 4 bases at V and 5 bases at J, with 11 bases between. Germline loops: CDR1 MNHEY, CDR2 SVGEGT. CDR3 in amino acids: CASSWIPGETQYF. CDR3 DNA sequence: TGTGCCAGCAGTTGGATACCCGGGGAGACCCAGTACTTC.

J is TRBJ2-5 and V is TRBV11-2; a possible D gene is TRBD1 (6 bases). Germline V lookup: CDR1 SGHAT, CDR2 FQNNGV. V shed 3 bases and J shed 2 bases, with 19 bases lying between them. The CDR3 is 17 amino acids. The CDR3: CASSFPVEGDQQETQYF. The CDR3 DNA is TGTGCCAGCAGCTTTCCAGTAGAGGGGGACCAACAAGAGACCCAGTACTTC.

In this sample, this clone turned up once. This chain uses TRBV6-6 with TRBJ2-3, with D possibly TRBD2 on 5 matching bases. The germline V gene encodes CDR1 MNHNY and CDR2 SVGAGI (reference sequence). The CDR3 is made up of 14 amino acids. Trimming removed 4 bases at V and 4 bases at J, with 12 bases between. This CDR3 reads CASSFGRRADTQYF. The CDR3 DNA reads TGTGCCAGCAGTTTTGGACGGCGGGCAGATACGCAGTATTTT.

This clone was seen only once. The chain uses TRBV29-1 and TRBJ2-1, with 10 bases identical to TRBD2. The length of the CDR3 is 14 residues. Per germline, CDR1 SQVTM and CDR2 ANQGSEA. In nucleotides, the CDR3 is TGCACAGTAAATGAGCGGGGGGGTTACAATGAGCAGTTCTTC. Its translation is CTVNERGGYNEQFF.

This clone was picked up a small number of times. The chain has TRBV5-6 and TRBJ2-1; possible D gene TRBD2, 6 bases. Between the trimmed V and J ends, which lost 2 bases and 7 bases, there was a span of 16 bases. CDR1 SGHDT and CDR2 YYEEEE come from the germline V gene. The CDR3 spans 15 residues. This CDR3 is CASSFGTPGQNEQFF. CDR3 bases: TGTGCCAGCAGCTTCGGGACTCCGGGGCAAAATGAGCAGTTCTTC. The full variable domain, completed using reference TRBV5-6 and TRBJ2-1, is DAGVTQSPTHLIKTRGQQVTLRCSPKSGHDTVSWYQQALGQGPQFIFQYYEEEERQRGNFPDRFSGHQFPNYSSELNVNALLLGDSALYLCASSFGTPGQNEQFFGPGTRLTVL.

Points on this clone: A read error may produce the germline difference seen at one junction end. The V gene is TRBV9, the J gene TRBJ2-7, with 9 nucleotides matching TRBD2. This CDR3 region has 16 residues. In germline, CDR1 is SGDLS, CDR2 YYNGEE. CDR3 sequence: CTSSGLGLAGLYEQYF. As DNA, the CDR3 is TGTACCAGCAGCGGGCTAGGGCTAGCGGGGCTCTACGAGCAGTACTTC. Complete variable domain (other parts from reference TRBV9 and TRBJ2-7): DSGVTQTPKHLITATGQRVTLRCSPRSGDLSVYWYQQSLDQGLQFLIQYYNGEERAKGNILERFSAQQFPDLHSELNLSSLELGDSALYFCTSSGLGLAGLYEQYFGPGTRLTVT.

The rearrangement uses TRBV7-3 and TRBJ1-1; 8 bases align to TRBD1. The germline V gene encodes CDR1 SGHTA and CDR2 FQGTGA. V trimming: 2 bases; J trimming: 4 bases; junction bases outside the gene matches: 0. The CDR3 totals 13 residues. The CDR3 sequence is CASSLQGATEAFF. Written as DNA, the CDR3 is TGTGCCAGCAGCTTACAGGGGGCCACTGAAGCTTTCTTT.

The chain links TRBV25-1 to TRBJ2-3, with TRBD2 matching over 8 bases. Losses at the gene ends were 4 bases for V and 1 base for J; bases not matched to a gene: 1. CDR1 and CDR2 (germline): MGHDK, SYGVNS. The CDR3 spans 14 residues. The CDR3 protein is CASSGGGRTDTQYF. CDR3 nucleotides: TGTGCCAGCAGTGGCGGGGGGCGCACAGATACGCAGTATTTT.